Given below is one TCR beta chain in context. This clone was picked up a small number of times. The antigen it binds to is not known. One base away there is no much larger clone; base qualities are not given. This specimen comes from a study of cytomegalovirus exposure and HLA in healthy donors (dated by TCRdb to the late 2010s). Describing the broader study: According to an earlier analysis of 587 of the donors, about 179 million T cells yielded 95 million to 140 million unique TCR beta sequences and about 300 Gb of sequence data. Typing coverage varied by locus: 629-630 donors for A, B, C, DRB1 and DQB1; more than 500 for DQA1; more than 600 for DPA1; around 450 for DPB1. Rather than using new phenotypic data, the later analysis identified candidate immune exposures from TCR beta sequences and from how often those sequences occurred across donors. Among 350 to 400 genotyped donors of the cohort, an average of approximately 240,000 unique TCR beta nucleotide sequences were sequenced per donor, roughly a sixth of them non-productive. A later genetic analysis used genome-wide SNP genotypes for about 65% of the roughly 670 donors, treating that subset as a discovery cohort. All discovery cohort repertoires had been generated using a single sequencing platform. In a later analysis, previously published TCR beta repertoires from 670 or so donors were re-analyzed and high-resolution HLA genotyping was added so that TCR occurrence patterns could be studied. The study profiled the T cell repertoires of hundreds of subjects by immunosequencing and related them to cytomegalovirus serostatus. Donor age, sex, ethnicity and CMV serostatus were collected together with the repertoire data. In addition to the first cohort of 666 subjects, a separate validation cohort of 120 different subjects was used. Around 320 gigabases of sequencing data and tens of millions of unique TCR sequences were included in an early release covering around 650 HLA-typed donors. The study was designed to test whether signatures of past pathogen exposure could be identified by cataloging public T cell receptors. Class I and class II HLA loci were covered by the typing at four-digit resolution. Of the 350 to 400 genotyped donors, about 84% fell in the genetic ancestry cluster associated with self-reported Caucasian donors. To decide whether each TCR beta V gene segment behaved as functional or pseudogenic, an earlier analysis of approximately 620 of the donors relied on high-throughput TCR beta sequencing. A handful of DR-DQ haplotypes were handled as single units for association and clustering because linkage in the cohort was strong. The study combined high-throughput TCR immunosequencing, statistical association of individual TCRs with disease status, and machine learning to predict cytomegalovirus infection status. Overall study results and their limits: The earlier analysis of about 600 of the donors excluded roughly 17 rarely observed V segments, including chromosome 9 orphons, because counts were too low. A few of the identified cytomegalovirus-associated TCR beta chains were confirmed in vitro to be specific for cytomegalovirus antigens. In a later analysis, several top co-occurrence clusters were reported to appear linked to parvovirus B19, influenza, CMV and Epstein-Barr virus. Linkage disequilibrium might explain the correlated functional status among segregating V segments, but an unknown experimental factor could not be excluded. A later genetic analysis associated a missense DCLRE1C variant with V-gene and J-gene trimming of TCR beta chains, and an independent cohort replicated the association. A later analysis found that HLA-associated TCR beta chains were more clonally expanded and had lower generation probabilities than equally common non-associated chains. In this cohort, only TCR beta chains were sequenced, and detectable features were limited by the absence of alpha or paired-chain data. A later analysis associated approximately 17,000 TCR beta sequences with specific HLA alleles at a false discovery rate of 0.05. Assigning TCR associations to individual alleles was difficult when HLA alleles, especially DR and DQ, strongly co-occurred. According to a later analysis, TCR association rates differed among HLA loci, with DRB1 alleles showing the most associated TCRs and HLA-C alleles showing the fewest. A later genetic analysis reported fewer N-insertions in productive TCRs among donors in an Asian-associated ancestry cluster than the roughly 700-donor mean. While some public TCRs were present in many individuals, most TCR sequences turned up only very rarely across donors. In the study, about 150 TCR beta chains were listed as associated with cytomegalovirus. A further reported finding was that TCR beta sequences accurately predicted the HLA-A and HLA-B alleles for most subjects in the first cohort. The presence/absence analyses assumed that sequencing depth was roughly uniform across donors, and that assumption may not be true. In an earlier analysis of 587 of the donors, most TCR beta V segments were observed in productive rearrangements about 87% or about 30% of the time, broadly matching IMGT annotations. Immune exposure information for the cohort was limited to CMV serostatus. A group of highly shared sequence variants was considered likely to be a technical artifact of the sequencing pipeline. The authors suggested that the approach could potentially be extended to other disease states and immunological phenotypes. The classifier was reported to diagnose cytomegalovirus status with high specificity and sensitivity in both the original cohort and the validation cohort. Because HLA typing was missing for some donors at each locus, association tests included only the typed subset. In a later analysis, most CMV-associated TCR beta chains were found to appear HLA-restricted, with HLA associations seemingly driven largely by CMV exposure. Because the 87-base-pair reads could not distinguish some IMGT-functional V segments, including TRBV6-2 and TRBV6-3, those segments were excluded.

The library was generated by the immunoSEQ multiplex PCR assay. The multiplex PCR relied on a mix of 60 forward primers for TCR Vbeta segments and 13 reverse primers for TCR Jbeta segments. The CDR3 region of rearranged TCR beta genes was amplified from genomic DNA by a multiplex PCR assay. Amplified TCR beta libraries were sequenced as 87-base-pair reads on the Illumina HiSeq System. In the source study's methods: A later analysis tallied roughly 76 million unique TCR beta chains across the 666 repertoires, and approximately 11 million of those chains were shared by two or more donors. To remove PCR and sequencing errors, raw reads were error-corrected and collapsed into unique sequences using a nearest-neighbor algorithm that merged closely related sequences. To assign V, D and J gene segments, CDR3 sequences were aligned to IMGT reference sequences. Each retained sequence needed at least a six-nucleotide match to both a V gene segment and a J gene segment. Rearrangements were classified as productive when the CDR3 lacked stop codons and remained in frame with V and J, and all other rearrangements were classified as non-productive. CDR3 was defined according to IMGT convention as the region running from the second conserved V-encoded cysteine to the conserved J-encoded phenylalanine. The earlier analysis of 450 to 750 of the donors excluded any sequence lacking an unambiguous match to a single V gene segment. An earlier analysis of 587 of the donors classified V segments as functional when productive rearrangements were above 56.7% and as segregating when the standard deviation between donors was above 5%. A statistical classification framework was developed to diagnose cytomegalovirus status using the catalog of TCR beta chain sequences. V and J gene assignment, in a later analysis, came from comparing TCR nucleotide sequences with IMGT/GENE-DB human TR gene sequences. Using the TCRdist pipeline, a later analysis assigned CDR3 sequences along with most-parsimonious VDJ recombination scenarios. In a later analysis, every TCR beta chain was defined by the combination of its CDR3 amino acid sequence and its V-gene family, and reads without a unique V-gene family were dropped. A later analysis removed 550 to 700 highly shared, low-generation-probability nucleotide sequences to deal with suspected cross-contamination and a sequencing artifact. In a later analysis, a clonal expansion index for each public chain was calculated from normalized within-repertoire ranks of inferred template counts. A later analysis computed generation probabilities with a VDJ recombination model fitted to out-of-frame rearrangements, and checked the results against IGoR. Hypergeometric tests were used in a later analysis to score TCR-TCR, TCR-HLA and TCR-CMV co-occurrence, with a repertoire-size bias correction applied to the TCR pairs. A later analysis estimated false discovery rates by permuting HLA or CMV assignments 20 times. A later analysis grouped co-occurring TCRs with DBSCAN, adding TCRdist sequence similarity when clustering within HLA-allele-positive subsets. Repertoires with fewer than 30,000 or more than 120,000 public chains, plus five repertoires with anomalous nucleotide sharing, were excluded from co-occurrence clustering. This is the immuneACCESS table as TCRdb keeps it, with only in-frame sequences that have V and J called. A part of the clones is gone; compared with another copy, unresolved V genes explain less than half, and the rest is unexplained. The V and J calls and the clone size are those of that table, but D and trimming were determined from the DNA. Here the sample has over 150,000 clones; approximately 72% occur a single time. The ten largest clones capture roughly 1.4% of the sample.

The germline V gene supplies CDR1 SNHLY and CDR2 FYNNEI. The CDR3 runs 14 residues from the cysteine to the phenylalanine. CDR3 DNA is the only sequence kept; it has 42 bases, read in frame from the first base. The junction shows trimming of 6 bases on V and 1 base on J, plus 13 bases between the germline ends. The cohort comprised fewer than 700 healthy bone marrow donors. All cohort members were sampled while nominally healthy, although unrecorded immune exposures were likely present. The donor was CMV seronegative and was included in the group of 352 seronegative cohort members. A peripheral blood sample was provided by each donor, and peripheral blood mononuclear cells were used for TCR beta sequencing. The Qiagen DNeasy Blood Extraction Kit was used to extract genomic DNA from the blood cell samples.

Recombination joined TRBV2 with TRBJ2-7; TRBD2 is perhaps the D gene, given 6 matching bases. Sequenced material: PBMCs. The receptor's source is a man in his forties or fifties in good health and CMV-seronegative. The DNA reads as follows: TGTGCCAGCAGGGAGGGGTATTGGTCCTACGAGCAGTACTTC. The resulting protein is CASREGYWSYEQYF.